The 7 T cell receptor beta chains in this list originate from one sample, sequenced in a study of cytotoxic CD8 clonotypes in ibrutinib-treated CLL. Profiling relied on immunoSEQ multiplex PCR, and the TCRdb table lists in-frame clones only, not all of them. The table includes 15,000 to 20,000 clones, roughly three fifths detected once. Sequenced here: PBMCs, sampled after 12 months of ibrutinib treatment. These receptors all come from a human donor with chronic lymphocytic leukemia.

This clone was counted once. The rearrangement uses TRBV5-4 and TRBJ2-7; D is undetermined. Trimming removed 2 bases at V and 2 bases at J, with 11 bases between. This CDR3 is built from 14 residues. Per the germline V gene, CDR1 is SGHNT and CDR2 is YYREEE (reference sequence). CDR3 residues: CASSFGSAAYEQYF. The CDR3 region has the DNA TGTGCCAGCAGCTTCGGCTCGGCGGCCTACGAGCAGTACTTC.

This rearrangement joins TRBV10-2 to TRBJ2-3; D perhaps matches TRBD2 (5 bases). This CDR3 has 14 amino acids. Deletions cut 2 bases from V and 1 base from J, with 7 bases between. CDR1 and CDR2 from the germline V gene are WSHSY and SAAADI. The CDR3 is CASSEASRTDTQYF. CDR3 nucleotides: TGCGCCAGCAGTGAGGCTAGCCGCACAGATACGCAGTATTTT.

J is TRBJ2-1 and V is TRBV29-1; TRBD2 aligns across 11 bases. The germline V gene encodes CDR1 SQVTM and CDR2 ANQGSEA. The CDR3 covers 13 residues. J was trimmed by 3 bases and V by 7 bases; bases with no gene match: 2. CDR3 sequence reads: CSGGTSGYNEQFF. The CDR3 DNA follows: TGCAGCGGGGGGACTAGCGGCTACAATGAGCAGTTCTTC.

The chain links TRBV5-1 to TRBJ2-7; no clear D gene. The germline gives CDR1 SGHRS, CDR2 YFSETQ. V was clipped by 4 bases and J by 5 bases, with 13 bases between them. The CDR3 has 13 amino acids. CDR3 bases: TGCGCCAGCAGCCCAGAATCGTTCCACGAGCAGTACTTC. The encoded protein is CASSPESFHEQYF.

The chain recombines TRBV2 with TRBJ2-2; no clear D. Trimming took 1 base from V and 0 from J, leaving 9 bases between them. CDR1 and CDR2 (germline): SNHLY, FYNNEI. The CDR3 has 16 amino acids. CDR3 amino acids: CASSEVRIANTGELFF. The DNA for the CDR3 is TGTGCCAGCAGTGAAGTAAGGATCGCGAACACCGGGGAGCTGTTTTTT.

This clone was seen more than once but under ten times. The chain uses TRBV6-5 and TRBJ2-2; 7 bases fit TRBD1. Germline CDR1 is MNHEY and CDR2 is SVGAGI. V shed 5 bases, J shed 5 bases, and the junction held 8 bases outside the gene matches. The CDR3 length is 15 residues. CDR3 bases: TGTGCCAGCAGTCGACAGGGCTTCGGTACCGGGGAGCTGTTTTTT. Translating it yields CASSRQGFGTGELFF.

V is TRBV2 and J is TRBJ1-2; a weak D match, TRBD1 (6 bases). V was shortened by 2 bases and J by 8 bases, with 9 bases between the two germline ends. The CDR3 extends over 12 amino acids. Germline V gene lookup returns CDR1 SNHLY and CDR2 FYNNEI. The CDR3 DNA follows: TGTGCCAGCAGTGAACAGGGGTGGGGCTACACCTTC. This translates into CASSEQGWGYTF. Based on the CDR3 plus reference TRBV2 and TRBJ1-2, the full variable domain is EPEVTQTPSHQVTQMGQEVILRCVPISNHLYFYWYRQILGQKVEFLVSFYNNEISEKSEIFDDQFSVERPDGSNFTLKIRSTKLEDSAMYFCASSEQGWGYTFGSGTRLTVV.